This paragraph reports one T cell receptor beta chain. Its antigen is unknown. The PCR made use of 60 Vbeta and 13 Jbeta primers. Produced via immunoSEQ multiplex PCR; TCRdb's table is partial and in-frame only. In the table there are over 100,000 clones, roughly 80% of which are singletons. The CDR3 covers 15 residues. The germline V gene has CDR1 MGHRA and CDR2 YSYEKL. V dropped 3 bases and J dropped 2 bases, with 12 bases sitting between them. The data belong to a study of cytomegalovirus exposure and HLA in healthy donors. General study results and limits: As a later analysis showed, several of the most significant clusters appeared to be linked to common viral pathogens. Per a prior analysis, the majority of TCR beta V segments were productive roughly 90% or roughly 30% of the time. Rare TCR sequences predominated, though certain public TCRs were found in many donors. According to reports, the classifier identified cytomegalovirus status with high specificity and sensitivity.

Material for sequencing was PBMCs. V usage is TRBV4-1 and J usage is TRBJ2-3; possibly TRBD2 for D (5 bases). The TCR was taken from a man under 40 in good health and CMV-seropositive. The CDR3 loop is CASSQGGLITDTQYF. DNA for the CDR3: TGCGCCAGCAGCCAGGGCGGACTGATCACAGATACGCAGTATTTT.